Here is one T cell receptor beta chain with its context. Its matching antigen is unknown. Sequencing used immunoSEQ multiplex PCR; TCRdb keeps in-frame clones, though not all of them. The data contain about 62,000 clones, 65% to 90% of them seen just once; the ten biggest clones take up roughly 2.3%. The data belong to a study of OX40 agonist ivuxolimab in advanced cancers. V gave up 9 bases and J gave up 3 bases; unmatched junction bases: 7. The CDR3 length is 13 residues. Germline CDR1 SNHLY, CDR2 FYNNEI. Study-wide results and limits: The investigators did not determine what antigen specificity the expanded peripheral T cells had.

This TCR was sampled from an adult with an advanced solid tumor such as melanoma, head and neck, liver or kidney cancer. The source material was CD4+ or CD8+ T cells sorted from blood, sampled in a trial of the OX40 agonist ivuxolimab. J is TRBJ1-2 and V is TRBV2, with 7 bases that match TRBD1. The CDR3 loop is CASVQGGDYGYTF. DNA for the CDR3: TGTGCCAGTGTTCAGGGGGGCGACTATGGCTACACCTTC.